The 3 T cell receptor beta chains listed next were all sequenced from one sample in a study of cytomegalovirus exposure and HLA in healthy donors (TCRdb year 2017). Receptor amplification or capture employed the immunoSEQ multiplex PCR assay. A mixture of 60 forward primers for TCR Vbeta segments and 13 reverse primers for TCR Jbeta segments was used in the multiplex PCR. The clones in this table, taken by TCRdb from immuneACCESS, are in-frame only. Not every clone is retained; where verified, under half of the shortfall comes from an unresolved V gene, and the cause of the rest is unknown. This sample is represented by about 190,000 clones; 80% of them were singletons. 6.3% of the sample lies in the top ten. The sequencing sample was made of PBMCs. The receptors come from a man aged 40-55 years in good health and CMV-seropositive.

The chain employs TRBV6-5 and TRBJ2-3, with D perhaps matching TRBD1 (6 bases). CDR3 length equals 15 residues. The germline V and J ends were trimmed by 5 bases and 0 bases, with 12 bases remaining between them. Germline V gene sequence: CDR1 MNHEY, CDR2 SVGAGI. CDR3 amino acids: CASSLLGASTDTQYF. CDR3 sequence (DNA): TGTGCCAGCAGTCTACTGGGGGCTAGCACAGATACGCAGTATTTT.

The J gene is TRBJ2-2, the V gene TRBV7-2, with 7 bases identical to TRBD1. Germline values: CDR1 SGHTA, CDR2 FQGNSA. The CDR3 covers 15 residues. J gave up 4 bases and V 2 bases, and 4 bases lay outside the gene matches. As DNA, the CDR3 is TGTGCCAGCAGCTTACGACAGGGTGGCACCGGGGAGCTGTTTTTT. Residues: CASSLRQGGTGELFF.

As regards this clone: One end of the junction is discordant with germline, which a read error may explain. This sequence joins TRBV7-9 and TRBJ1-6; the match to TRBD1 covers 9 bases. The CDR3 totals 16 residues. The germline V gene has CDR1 SEHNR and CDR2 FQNEAQ (reference sequence). This CDR3 is CSSSQGQGSYNSPLHF. The CDR3 DNA sequence: TGTTCCAGCAGCCAGGGACAGGGCTCCTATAATTCACCCCTCCACTTT.